Sequencing of this T cell receptor beta chain was carried out in a study of T cell changes during pregnancy in multiple sclerosis. Sequencing was performed with immunoSEQ multiplex PCR; in TCRdb, only in-frame clones are kept and a portion is missing. The profile covers about 40,000 clones, with roughly 90% appearing a single time and 5.5% taken by the ten largest. The germline CDR1 and CDR2 sequences are SQVTM and ANQGSEA. The CDR3 is 13 residues long. V was clipped by 4 bases and J by 3 bases; unmatched bases: 6. V usage is TRBV29-1 and J usage is TRBJ2-7; 7 bases align to TRBD1. This specimen was CD8+ T cells from peripheral blood mononuclear cells, taken in the third trimester of pregnancy. This receptor was identified in a female donor with multiple sclerosis, enrolled in a pregnancy study. CDR3 amino acids: CSVVWDRNYEQYF. Written as DNA, the CDR3 is TGCAGCGTTGTTTGGGACAGAAACTACGAGCAGTACTTC.